This is a list of T cell receptor beta chains from one sample in a study of blood T cell repertoires in COVID-19. The assay was immunoSEQ multiplex PCR, and TCRdb's table has in-frame clones only and misses some. This sample has hundreds of thousands of clones, with over 80% found just once. Sample: peripheral blood. These receptor sequences come from a woman aged 40 to 50 who had recovered from COVID-19. The CDR3 runs from the conserved cysteine through the conserved F or W. Fields, in order: D gene, CDR3 length, clone size, V gene, J gene, CDR3 DNA, CDR3 protein. The D gene is left open where the match is weak. Expanded clones get a size class; other rows say once, few or many, or leave the size out.

>NA|16|NA|TRBV27|TRBJ1-5
TGTGCCAGCAGTCGGGAGGGGTTCGGAAGCAATCAGCCCCAGCATTTT
CASSREGFGSNQPQHF
>TRBD2|16|few|TRBV15|TRBJ2-7
TGTGCCACCAGCAGAAGGCCTTCGGGGGGGCTATACGAGCAGTACTTC
CATSRRPSGGLYEQYF
>TRBD2|17|NA|TRBV13|TRBJ2-5
TGTGCCAGCAGCTACCGTAGCGGGGGGCCAAGCCGAGAGACCCAGTACTTC
CASSYRSGGPSRETQYF
>NA|14|NA|TRBV27|TRBJ2-4
TGTGCCAGCAGTGGACATGTAGCCAAAAACATTCAGTACTTC
CASSGHVAKNIQYF
>NA|12|NA|TRBV10-3|TRBJ2-2
TGTGCCATCAGTGAGCCAGGGTTAGGGCTGTTTTTT
CAISEPGLGLFF
>NA|11|NA|TRBV7-2|TRBJ2-1
TGTGCCAGCAGCTTACGGGGTGAGCAGTTCTTC
CASSLRGEQFF
>NA|13|NA|TRBV5-1|TRBJ1-6
TGCGCCAGCAGCTTTGGGGCGAATTCACCCCTCCACTTT
CASSFGANSPLHF
>NA|13|NA|TRBV12-5|TRBJ2-7
TGTGCTAGTGGTTCCCTCCAGGGATACGAGCAGTACTTC
CASGSLQGYEQYF
>NA|17|NA|TRBV18|TRBJ2-7
TGTGCCAGCTCACCATTTCAACAGGGCTTTGGGTCATACGAGCAGTACTTC
CASSPFQQGFGSYEQYF
>TRBD2|14|NA|TRBV10-3|TRBJ2-1
TGTGCCATCAGTGAGTCGACGGGTCTAGCGGGGGTGTTCTTC
CAISESTGLAGVFF
>NA|14|NA|TRBV11-1|TRBJ1-1
TGTGCCAGCAGCTTACTGGGGAGGGACACTGAAGCTTTCTTT
CASSLLGRDTEAFF
>TRBD1|15|NA|TRBV5-1|TRBJ2-5
TGCGCCAGCAGCTTGGAGGGGACAGGGGAAGAGACCCAGTACTTC
CASSLEGTGEETQYF
>NA|17|NA|TRBV5-1|TRBJ2-7
TGCGCCAGCAGCTTGGCCATGGACAGCCTGGGCGGCTACGAGCAGTACTTC
CASSLAMDSLGGYEQYF
>NA|13|NA|TRBV12-3/TRBV12-4|TRBJ1-1
TGTGCCAGCACTTTGGGGCTTCACACTGAAGCTTTCTTT
CASTLGLHTEAFF
>TRBD1|15|NA|TRBV7-3|TRBJ2-7
TGTGCCAGCAGCTTAGTGGGGACAGGAACCTACGAGCAGTACTTC
CASSLVGTGTYEQYF
>NA|13|NA|TRBV2|TRBJ1-5
TGTGCCAGCAGTGACTTCCTTGATCAGCCCCAGCATTTT
CASSDFLDQPQHF
>NA|14|NA|TRBV6-5|TRBJ1-1
TGTGCCAGCAGTCCACAGGGTAAGAGCACTGAAGCTTTCTTT
CASSPQGKSTEAFF
>TRBD1|16|NA|TRBV7-9|TRBJ1-3
TGTGCCAGCAGCCCGACAGGGGAAGGCACTGGAAACACCATATATTTT
CASSPTGEGTGNTIYF
>TRBD1|14|NA|TRBV27|TRBJ2-7
TGTGCCAGCAGTTTAGTAGGACAGGCGTACGAGCAGTACTTC
CASSLVGQAYEQYF
>TRBD1|13|NA|TRBV5-5|TRBJ2-4
TGTGCCAGCACCAGGACAGGGGCGCCCATTCAGTACTTC
CASTRTGAPIQYF
>NA|14|NA|TRBV9|TRBJ2-1
TGTGCCAGCAGCGCACCTGACAGTTCAATTGTGCAGTTCTTC
CASSAPDSSIVQFF
>TRBD1|20|NA|TRBV14|TRBJ1-1
TGTGCCAGCAGCCAAGATACTCCTCCTCCCGGACAGGGGAAGAACACTGAAGCTTTCTTT
CASSQDTPPPGQGKNTEAFF
>NA|13|NA|TRBV6-5|TRBJ2-1
TGTGCCAGCAGTACCGGACACGGCAATGAGCAGTTCTTC
CASSTGHGNEQFF
>NA|13|NA|TRBV7-9|TRBJ1-2
TGTGCCAGCAGCCAACAGAGTCGCTATGGCTACACCTTC
CASSQQSRYGYTF